This T cell receptor beta chain is from a study of T-cell reconstitution after alpha-beta-depleted transplantation in children. Study-level findings and limits: The origin of high day-60 TCRbeta diversity in some patients lay in surviving recipient T cells and thymic progenitors. Several hundred rapidly expanded clones from non-depleted graft cells reportedly supplied alpha-beta T cells about two months post-transplant. Hyperexpanded clones declined; after one year, newly produced T cells mostly supplied diversity.

During its preparation, the TCRbeta library received unique molecular identifiers. TCRdb re-called the PCR reads with MiXCR, one entry per CDR3 protein. The sample lists around 120,000 distinct CDR3 sequences; about 23% were seen once. This clonotype was seen repeatedly, ten times or more. The antigen is unknown. The germline CDR1 and CDR2 sequences are SGHRS and YFSETQ. This CDR3 is 16 amino acids long. Germline trimming cut 4 bases from V and 4 bases from J; bases unmatched to any gene: 11. This clonotype was sampled from a male patient between 2 and 15 years old who had a stem cell transplant for chronic granulomatous disease, so the T cells may come from the graft donor. V gene TRBV5-1 combines with J gene TRBJ2-3, with TRBD2 matching 8 bases. The input for sequencing was PBMCs, mostly from graft donor cells, taken 180 days after TCRalphabeta/CD19-depleted stem cell transplant. The CDR3, as DNA: TGCGCCAGCAGCCACTCCCGGGGCGGGGGGCCAGATACGCAGTATTTT. Protein product: CASSHSRGGGPDTQYF.